Listed below are T cell receptor beta chains from one sample, sequenced in a study of blood T cells in healthy people across ages. TCRdb called the 5' RACE reads again in MiXCR, with one record for every CDR3 protein. Of over a million distinct CDR3 sequences in the sample, less than 45% were seen once. The sample taken for sequencing was blood. The receptors derive from a woman aged 18-35 years in good health. CDR3s include the opening cysteine and the closing phenylalanine or tryptophan. Fields, in order: J gene, V gene, D gene, clone size, CDR3 protein, CDR3 DNA. The D gene is left open where the match is weak. The size entry is marked missing in some rows and otherwise reads once, few, many or a size class.

>TRBJ1-1|TRBV7-2|TRBD1|NA
CASSLEGTGYTEAFF
TGTGCCAGCAGCTTAGAAGGGACAGGGTACACTGAAGCTTTCTTT
>TRBJ2-3|TRBV4-2|TRBD2|NA
CASSQDFSGSEEDTQYF
TGTGCCAGCAGCCAAGATTTTAGCGGGAGCGAGGAGGATACGCAGTATTTT
>TRBJ2-3|TRBV7-9|NA|NA
CASSLVGMADTQYF
TGTGCCAGCAGCTTAGTTGGGATGGCAGATACGCAGTATTTT
>TRBJ2-1|TRBV28|NA|NA
CASRGLPGREKGNEQFF
TGTGCCAGCAGGGGCTTACCGGGACGCGAAAAGGGGAATGAGCAGTTCTTC
>TRBJ1-1|TRBV3-1|NA|few
CASSRHRTEAFF
TGTGCCAGCAGCAGACACCGAACTGAAGCTTTCTTT
>TRBJ2-5|TRBV6-5|NA|NA
CASSYSRTQYF
TGTGCCAGCAGTTACTCGCGGACCCAGTACTTC
>TRBJ2-1|TRBV11-2|NA|few
CASSLDPYEQFF
TGTGCCAGCAGCTTAGATCCGTATGAGCAGTTCTTC
>TRBJ2-7|TRBV4-1|NA|NA
CASSQARDLSSYNEQYF
TGCGCCAGCAGCCAAGCGAGAGACCTGAGCTCCTACAATGAGCAGTACTTC
>TRBJ2-2|TRBV4-3|TRBD1|few
CASSQAPGQTGELFF
TGCGCCAGCAGCCAGGCGCCGGGACAGACCGGGGAGCTGTTTTTT
>TRBJ2-3|TRBV3-1|NA|once
CASSQISNTDTQYF
TGTGCCAGCAGCCAGATCTCAAACACAGATACGCAGTATTTT
>TRBJ1-1|TRBV2|NA|NA
CASGTGYTEAFF
TGTGCCAGCGGTACAGGGTACACTGAAGCTTTCTTT
>TRBJ1-2|TRBV29-1|NA|NA
CSVEEGSVHGYTF
TGCAGCGTTGAAGAGGGGAGTGTCCATGGCTACACCTTC
>TRBJ2-5|TRBV6-6|TRBD1|few
CASSYSPGTGKETQYF
TGTGCCAGCAGTTACTCGCCCGGGACAGGGAAAGAGACCCAGTACTTC
>TRBJ1-2|TRBV9|NA|many
CASSVGTVYGYTF
TGCGCCAGCAGCGTCGGGACCGTCTATGGCTACACCTTC
>TRBJ2-7|TRBV9|NA|NA
CASSVNPGLNYEQYF
TGTGCCAGCAGCGTAAACCCGGGACTGAACTACGAGCAGTACTTC
>TRBJ2-1|TRBV5-5|NA|few
CASSWARGTNEQFF
TGTGCCAGCAGCTGGGCCCGGGGCACGAATGAGCAGTTCTTC
>TRBJ1-5|TRBV6-5|TRBD1|few
CASSPRGVQPQHF
TGTGCCAGCAGTCCCAGGGGGGTTCAGCCCCAGCATTTT
>TRBJ2-2|TRBV6-1|NA|NA
CASSEIPLNTGELFF
TGTGCCAGCAGTGAGATCCCACTGAACACCGGGGAGCTGTTTTTT
>TRBJ2-5|TRBV3-1|TRBD2|few
CASSPSGGPTQYF
TGTGCCAGCAGCCCTAGCGGGGGGCCGACCCAGTACTTC
>TRBJ1-5|TRBV29-1|NA|NA
CSVQDGWAKPQHF
TGCAGCGTCCAGGACGGATGGGCTAAACCCCAGCATTTT
>TRBJ2-5|TRBV10-1|NA|NA
CASSEGGSKETQYF
TGCGCCAGCAGTGAGGGGGGATCAAAAGAGACCCAGTACTTC
>TRBJ2-1|TRBV6-5|NA|few
CASSYRRLYNEQFF
TGTGCCAGCAGTTACAGACGGCTTTACAATGAGCAGTTCTTC
>TRBJ2-1|TRBV9|NA|few
CASSVTGNIYNEQFF
TGTGCCAGCAGCGTGACAGGCAATATCTACAATGAGCAGTTCTTC
>TRBJ2-1|TRBV5-5|TRBD2|NA
CASSLAVAGMNEQFF
TGTGCCAGCAGCTTGGCGGTAGCGGGAATGAATGAGCAGTTCTTC
>TRBJ2-7|TRBV24-1|TRBD1|few
CATSDPGQGPYEQYF
TGTGCCACCAGTGACCCGGGACAGGGACCATACGAGCAGTACTTC
>TRBJ2-7|TRBV6-5|NA|NA
CASSYSRGEASYEQYF
TGTGCCAGCAGTTACTCGCGAGGGGAAGCTTCCTACGAGCAGTACTTC
>TRBJ1-2|TRBV18|TRBD1|few
CASSPSQTGGEDGYTF
TGTGCCAGCTCACCCTCTCAGACAGGGGGCGAGGATGGCTACACCTTC
>TRBJ1-2|TRBV28|NA|many
CASSPLVWRFEGYTF
TGTGCCAGCAGTCCCCTAGTGTGGAGATTCGAGGGCTACACCTTC
>TRBJ2-1|TRBV7-2|NA|NA
CASSSSYLSYNEQFF
TGTGCCAGCAGTAGTAGCTACCTGAGCTACAATGAGCAGTTCTTC
>TRBJ1-2|TRBV5-1|NA|NA
CASSSGTWGNYGYTF
TGCGCCAGCAGCTCCGGGACCTGGGGCAACTATGGCTACACCTTC
>TRBJ1-5|TRBV20-1|NA|NA
CSARDYRGREPQHF
TGCAGTGCTAGAGATTATCGGGGCCGGGAGCCCCAGCATTTT
>TRBJ2-2|TRBV2|NA|NA
CAGLNTGELFF
TGTGCCGGCCTTAACACCGGGGAGCTGTTTTTT
>TRBJ2-3|TRBV29-1|NA|NA
CSERRGQDTQYF
TGCAGCGAAAGACGGGGGCAAGATACGCAGTATTTT
>TRBJ2-3|TRBV12-3/TRBV12-4|NA|few
CASRIGPSTDTQYF
TGTGCCAGCAGGATTGGTCCCAGCACAGATACGCAGTATTTT
>TRBJ1-5|TRBV29-1|NA|NA
CSVAAPNQPQHF
TGCAGCGTTGCGGCACCCAATCAGCCCCAGCATTTT
>TRBJ1-2|TRBV27|TRBD1|NA
CASSPVRQGPAYGYTF
TGTGCCAGCAGTCCGGTTCGACAGGGTCCGGCCTATGGCTACACCTTC
>TRBJ2-7|TRBV7-9|NA|few
CASSLEAGNHYEQYF
TGTGCCAGCAGCTTAGAGGCGGGGAATCACTACGAGCAGTACTTC
>TRBJ2-1|TRBV4-3|TRBD2|few
CASSQETSGSFEQFF
TGCGCCAGCAGCCAGGAGACTAGCGGGAGTTTTGAGCAGTTCTTC
>TRBJ2-3|TRBV7-2|TRBD2|many
CASSLGLAGSTDTQYF
TGTGCCAGCAGCTTAGGTCTAGCGGGGTCAACAGATACGCAGTATTTT
>TRBJ2-5|TRBV6-2/TRBV6-3|TRBD1|once
CASSRPGTGGETQYF
TGTGCCAGCAGTCGTCCCGGGACAGGGGGAGAGACCCAGTACTTC
>TRBJ2-1|TRBV30|NA|NA
CAWQLSLSYNEQFF
TGTGCCTGGCAATTGAGCCTATCCTACAATGAGCAGTTCTTC
>TRBJ2-5|TRBV5-1|NA|many
CASSLVGAQETQYF
TGCGCCAGCAGTTTGGTAGGGGCCCAAGAGACCCAGTACTTC
>TRBJ1-1|TRBV24-1|NA|NA
CATTPWVEENTEAFF
TGTGCCACCACCCCGTGGGTGGAGGAGAACACTGAAGCTTTCTTT
>TRBJ2-3|TRBV4-1|NA|many
CASSPGVTDTQYF
TGCGCCAGCAGCCCGGGCGTCACAGATACGCAGTATTTT
>TRBJ2-1|TRBV19|NA|NA
CASSIDPASSYNEQFF
TGTGCCAGTAGTATAGATCCAGCGAGCTCCTACAATGAGCAGTTCTTC
>TRBJ1-1|TRBV5-1|NA|NA
CASSLEQGPNTEAFF
TGCGCCAGCAGCTTGGAGCAGGGGCCGAACACTGAAGCTTTCTTT
>TRBJ1-1|TRBV5-1|NA|NA
CASSQGTFGWANTEAFF
TGCGCCAGCAGCCAAGGGACGTTCGGGTGGGCTAACACTGAAGCTTTCTTT
>TRBJ2-1|TRBV7-7|NA|few
CASSSGTLGHNEQFF
TGTGCTAGCAGCTCCGGGACTCTTGGCCACAATGAGCAGTTCTTC
>TRBJ2-1|TRBV6-5|NA|NA
CASSYNIRTTSRETQFF
TGTGCCAGCAGTTACAACATTCGGACGACAAGCCGAGAGACCCAGTTCTTC